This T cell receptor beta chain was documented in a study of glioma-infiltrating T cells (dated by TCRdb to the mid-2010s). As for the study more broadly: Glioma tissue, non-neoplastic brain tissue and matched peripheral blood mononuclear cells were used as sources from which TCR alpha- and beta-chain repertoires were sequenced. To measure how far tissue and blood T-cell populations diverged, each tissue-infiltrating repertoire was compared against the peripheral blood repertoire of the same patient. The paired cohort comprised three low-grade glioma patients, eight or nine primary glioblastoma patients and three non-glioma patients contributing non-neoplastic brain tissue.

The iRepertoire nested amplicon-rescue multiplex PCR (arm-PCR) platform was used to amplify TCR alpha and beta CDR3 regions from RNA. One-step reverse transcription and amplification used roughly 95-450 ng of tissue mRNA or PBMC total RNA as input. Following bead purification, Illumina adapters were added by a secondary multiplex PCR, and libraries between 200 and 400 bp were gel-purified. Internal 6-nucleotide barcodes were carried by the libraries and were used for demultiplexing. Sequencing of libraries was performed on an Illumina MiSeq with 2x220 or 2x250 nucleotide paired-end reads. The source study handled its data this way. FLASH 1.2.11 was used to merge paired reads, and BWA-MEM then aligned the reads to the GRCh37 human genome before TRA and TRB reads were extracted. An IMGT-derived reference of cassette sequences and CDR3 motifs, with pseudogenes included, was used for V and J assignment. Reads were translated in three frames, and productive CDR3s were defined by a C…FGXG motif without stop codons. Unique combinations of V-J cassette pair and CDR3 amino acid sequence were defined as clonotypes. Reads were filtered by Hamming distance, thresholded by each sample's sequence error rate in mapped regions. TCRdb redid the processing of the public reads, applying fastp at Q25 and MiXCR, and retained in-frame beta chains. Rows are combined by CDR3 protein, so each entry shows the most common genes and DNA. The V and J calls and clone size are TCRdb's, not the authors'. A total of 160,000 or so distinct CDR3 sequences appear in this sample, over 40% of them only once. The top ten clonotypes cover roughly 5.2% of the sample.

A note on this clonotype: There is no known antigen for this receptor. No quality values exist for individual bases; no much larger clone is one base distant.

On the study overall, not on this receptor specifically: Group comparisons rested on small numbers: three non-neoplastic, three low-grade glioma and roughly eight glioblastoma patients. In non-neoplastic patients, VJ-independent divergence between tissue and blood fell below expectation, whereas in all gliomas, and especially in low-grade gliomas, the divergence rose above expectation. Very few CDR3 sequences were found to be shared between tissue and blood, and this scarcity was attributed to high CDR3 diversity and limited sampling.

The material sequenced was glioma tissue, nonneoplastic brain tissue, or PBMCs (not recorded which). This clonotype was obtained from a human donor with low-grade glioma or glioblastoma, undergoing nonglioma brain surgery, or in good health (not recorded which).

CDR3 region: CASSIRGSSDTF. The bases read TGTGCCAGTAGTATTCGGGGTTCGTCGGACACCTTC. The chain employs TRBV19 and TRBJ1-2, with the identity of the D gene unclear. Looking up the germline V gene (reference sequence) yields CDR1 LNHDA and CDR2 SQIVND. The CDR3 spans 12 residues, from the cysteine through the phenylalanine. Only CDR3 DNA is held: 36 bases, read in frame from base 1. The trim is 3 bases for V and 12 bases for J, with a gap of 14 bases between the germline ends.